This T cell receptor (beta chain) was captured in a study of blood T cells in healthy people across ages. Overall study findings and caveats: PBMCs that were unsorted prevented a conclusive naive versus antigen-experienced comparison.

The CDR3 is 13 amino acids. V was pared by 4 bases and J by 3 bases, with 7 bases between. Germline CDR1 reads SGHRS; CDR2 reads YFSETQ. Per-sample PBMC isolation yielded at least 6 million cells. A second about 7 to 11 cycle PCR used barcoded and J-beta primers. TCRdb independently ran MiXCR on the 5' RACE reads; one entry per CDR3 protein. The sample shows hundreds of thousands of distinct CDR3 sequences, roughly 44% of them seen only once. Worth noting for this clonotype: Its antigen is undetermined.

The sequenced sample consisted of blood. The chain has TRBV5-1 and TRBJ1-4; D not resolved. This TCR was recovered from a man in his fifties or sixties in good health. CDR3 DNA sequence: TGCGCCAGCAGCCCACGCCCTAATGAAAAACTGTTTTTT. It encodes CASSPRPNEKLFF. The full variable domain, completed using reference TRBV5-1 and TRBJ1-4, is KAGVTQTPRYLIKTRGQQVTLSCSPISGHRSVSWYQQTPGQGLQFLFEYFSETQRNKGNFPGRFSGRQFSNSRSEMNVSTLELGDSALYLCASSPRPNEKLFFGSGTQLSVL.